These T cell receptor beta chains were read from a single sample in a study of T cell changes during pregnancy in multiple sclerosis. Repertoires were generated with immunoSEQ multiplex PCR, while TCRdb's copy carries only in-frame clones and drops some. This repertoire shows about 100,000 clones, 92% found once; its top ten account for more than 1.5%. The sequences come from peripheral blood, collected after pregnancy. These receptor sequences come from a female donor with multiple sclerosis, enrolled in a pregnancy study. Each CDR3 is given with its conserved first and last residue.

TRBV9	TRBJ1-1	CASSATDRGRTEAFF
TRBV5-4	TRBJ2-1	CASSFMGGPYEQFF
TRBV7-3	TRBJ2-2	CASSFGTANTGELFF
TRBV13	TRBJ2-1	CASSTPASSGGDSEQFF
TRBV2	TRBJ2-2	CASSEQNTGELFF
TRBV30	TRBJ1-1	CAWSVGWGQANTEAFF
TRBV13	TRBJ2-1	CASSPRQAWGHNEQFF
TRBV4-2	TRBJ2-7	CASSQAGAPTYEQYF
TRBV5-1	TRBJ1-1	CASSYGQINTEAFF
TRBV6-6	TRBJ2-5	CASSYRRGQGGETQYF
TRBV27	TRBJ2-7	CASSLSSPGGHEQYF
TRBV4-3	TRBJ1-4	CASSQTDEKLFF
TRBV4-3	TRBJ2-2	CASSQDRGLGTGELFF
TRBV2	TRBJ1-4	CASRGGANEKLFF
TRBV7-8	TRBJ2-1	CASSLGMVAGRANEQFF
TRBV6-1	TRBJ2-2	CASSEARVQGAGELFF
TRBV18	TRBJ2-7	CASSQQQGFDEQYF
TRBV2	TRBJ2-1	CASGSGTGTYNEQFF
TRBV29-1	TRBJ2-3	CSVSQLAGGVGTDTQYF
TRBV7-8	TRBJ2-7	CASSATGLREQYF
TRBV6-5	TRBJ2-1	CASSPTYYNEQFF
TRBV11-2	TRBJ1-1	CASSPDRGQTEAFF
TRBV28	TRBJ1-5	CASSSPRTGDYSNQPQHF
TRBV15	TRBJ2-1	CATSHDSSYNEQFF
TRBV27	TRBJ2-7	CASRPLAGSYEQYF
TRBV30	TRBJ2-7	CAWSPAGAREQYF
TRBV28	TRBJ2-7	CASSLRGAVAYEQYF
TRBV5-1	TRBJ1-6	CASSTGLTDSPLHF
TRBV6-1	TRBJ2-1	CASSGWTSGSEINEQFF
TRBV19	TRBJ2-2	CASRAIRDKFRELFF
TRBV7-3	TRBJ2-1	CASSPRLAGSRNEQFF
TRBV5-4	TRBJ2-3	CASSLIQRSTDTQYF
TRBV19	TRBJ2-1	CASSSRFSGYYNEQFF
TRBV9	TRBJ1-2	CASSVEGAAGYTF
TRBV6-6	TRBJ2-3	CASRRDRKFTDTQYF
TRBV5-4	TRBJ2-2	CASSLGLPEGGELFF
TRBV30	TRBJ2-7	CAWSPDRGREQYF
TRBV6-6	TRBJ1-2	CATLSPGGYGYTF
TRBV29-1	TRBJ1-3	CSVESRGSGNTIYF
TRBV7-2	TRBJ1-1	CASSFSGQGAVRDTEAFF
TRBV30	TRBJ1-1	CAWSVSPRQGVYAFF
TRBV6-5	TRBJ1-3	CASSPDRFPGNTIYF
TRBV11-3	TRBJ2-4	CASSRDTAAIQYF
TRBV25-1	TRBJ2-4	CASRDSASPSRIQYF
TRBV11-2	TRBJ2-3	CASNWGGSGDTQYF
TRBV28	TRBJ2-7	CASSFRGDPYEQYF
TRBV4-3	TRBJ1-2	CASSQDWYGSLGYGYTF
TRBV28	TRBJ2-5	CASSWDSFRETQYF
TRBV29-1	TRBJ2-1	CSVRGRGEQFF
TRBV5-1	TRBJ2-5	CASSLGGTGESQYF
TRBV6-1	TRBJ2-5	CATTEETQYF
TRBV6-1	TRBJ1-3	CASSVATTSGNTIYF
TRBV19	TRBJ1-2	CASSSRQGGTYGYTF
TRBV7-9	TRBJ2-1	CASSLAQGLRYNEQFF
TRBV4-3	TRBJ2-2	CASSPSLVILEELFF
TRBV7-2	TRBJ1-1	CASSPGRVGFLAREAFF
TRBV5-1	TRBJ1-3	CASSLETGYGGNTIYF